The source of this T cell receptor beta chain is a study of cytomegalovirus exposure and HLA in healthy donors. In regard to this clone: The antigen remains undetermined.

Broader study findings: High sensitivity and specificity were reportedly achieved when the classifier diagnosed cytomegalovirus status. Cytomegalovirus-associated status was assigned to around 160 TCR beta chains.

V was pared by 1 base and J by 0 bases, with 13 bases between. This CDR3 contains 17 residues. Germline V gene data show CDR1 as LNHDA and CDR2 as SQIVND (reference sequence). Libraries were prepared by immunoSEQ multiplex PCR; TCRdb keeps only in-frame clonotypes and omits some of them. The table lists more than 90,000 clones, about 84% of them singletons. The rearrangement uses TRBV19 and TRBJ1-3; a possible D gene is TRBD1 (5 bases). The sample taken for sequencing was PBMCs. The receptor was isolated from a man between 18 and 29 years old in good health and CMV-seronegative. CDR3 sequence reads: CASSIGGSSSSGNTIYF. CDR3 coding DNA: TGTGCCAGTAGTATAGGGGGCAGCTCGAGCTCTGGAAACACCATATATTTT. Combining the CDR3 with reference TRBV19 and TRBJ1-3 gives the whole variable domain DGGITQSPKYLFRKEGQNVTLSCEQNLNHDAMYWYRQDPGQGLRLIYYSQIVNDFQKGDIAEGYSVSREKKESFPLTVTSAQKNPTAFYLCASSIGGSSSSGNTIYFGEGSWLTVV.